This entry lists 5 T cell receptor beta chains sequenced from one sample in a study of blood T cells in healthy people across ages. Primers used in a second PCR of roughly 7 to 11 cycles were a sample-barcoded 5' primer and a J-beta primer mix. TCRdb independently ran MiXCR on the 5' RACE reads; one entry per CDR3 protein. The sample yields fewer than 700,000 distinct CDR3 sequences, under 55% seen once. Sequenced: blood. Receptor source: an older man in good health.

J is TRBJ2-3 and V is TRBV4-3; 11 nucleotides agree with TRBD2. The V and J ends lost 3 bases and 0 bases, in that order; junction bases with no gene match: 8. CDR3 length equals 18 residues. Per germline, CDR1 LGHNA and CDR2 YSLEER. The CDR3 nucleotides read TGCGCCAGCAGCCAGACCGGGACTAGCGGTGGGAGCACAGATACGCAGTATTTT. As protein: CASSQTGTSGGSTDTQYF.

This clonotype was picked up a small number of times. The CDR3 here is CSGVAGEGTDTQYF. CDR3 bases: TGCAGTGGAGTAGCGGGAGAGGGCACAGATACGCAGTATTTT. The chain couples TRBV20-1 to TRBJ2-3; 9 nucleotides match TRBD2. The V and J ends lost 7 bases and 1 base, in that order; junction bases with no gene match: 6. In germline, CDR1 is DFQATT, CDR2 SNEGSKA (reference sequence). The CDR3 loop spans 14 amino acids.

V and J are TRBV7-2 and TRBJ1-5; D is undetermined. This CDR3 has 17 amino acids. Germline V CDR1 and CDR2: SGHTA, FQGNSA. Trimming pared 5 bases from V and 0 bases from J, leaving 17 bases between. DNA of the CDR3: TGTGCCAGCAGCCCCCGCCCGACTGGGGATAGCAATCAGCCCCAGCATTTT. Translation: CASSPRPTGDSNQPQHF. The full variable domain, rest sourced from reference TRBV7-2 and TRBJ1-5, is GAGVSQSPSNKVTEKGKDVELRCDPISGHTALYWYRQSLGQGLEFLIYFQGNSAPDKSGLPSDRFSAERTGGSVSTLTIQRTQQEDSAVYLCASSPRPTGDSNQPQHFGDGTRLSIL.

The chain is built from TRBV19 and TRBJ1-5, with TRBD1 matching 8 bases. This CDR3 has 12 amino acids. Germline V gene lookup returns CDR1 LNHDA and CDR2 SQIVND (reference sequence). V shed 8 bases, J shed 4 bases, and the junction held 1 base outside the gene matches. The chain's CDR3 is CASHRGNQPQHF. DNA of the CDR3: TGTGCCAGTCACAGGGGGAATCAGCCCCAGCATTTT.

V usage is TRBV7-2 and J usage is TRBJ2-5; no definite D call. Germline V gene lookup returns CDR1 SGHTA and CDR2 FQGNSA. The CDR3 is 13 amino acids. V gave up 6 bases and J gave up 0 bases, with 8 bases separating them. This chain's CDR3 is CASSDQNQETQYF. DNA of the CDR3: TGTGCCAGCAGTGACCAGAACCAAGAGACCCAGTACTTC. The whole variable domain, remainder taken from reference TRBV7-2 and TRBJ2-5, is GAGVSQSPSNKVTEKGKDVELRCDPISGHTALYWYRQSLGQGLEFLIYFQGNSAPDKSGLPSDRFSAERTGGSVSTLTIQRTQQEDSAVYLCASSDQNQETQYFGPGTRLLVL.